The T cell receptor (beta chain) described here comes from a study of blood T cell repertoires in COVID-19. Turning to the study itself: COVID-19 samples, acute and convalescent, were from the United States, Italy and Spain. Sources were T cells, B-cell-depleted T cells, or PBMCs; the material itself was cDNA or gDNA.

The method was immunoSEQ multiplex PCR; TCRdb's version includes in-frame clones alone and lacks a portion of them. The sample has approximately 280,000 clones, 85% seen once. This CDR3 is 15 amino acids long. The V and J ends lost 3 bases and 1 base, in that order; junction bases with no gene match: 5. The V gene's germline CDR1 is LNHDA and CDR2 SQIVND (reference sequence). The material sequenced was peripheral blood. This sequence originates from a man aged 50 or older with active or convalescent COVID-19. V usage is TRBV19 and J usage is TRBJ1-1, with 7 nucleotides matching TRBD1. The DNA of the CDR3 is TGTGCCAGTAGTATCAATAGACAGGGGAACACTGAAGCTTTCTTT. Amino acid sequence: CASSINRQGNTEAFF.